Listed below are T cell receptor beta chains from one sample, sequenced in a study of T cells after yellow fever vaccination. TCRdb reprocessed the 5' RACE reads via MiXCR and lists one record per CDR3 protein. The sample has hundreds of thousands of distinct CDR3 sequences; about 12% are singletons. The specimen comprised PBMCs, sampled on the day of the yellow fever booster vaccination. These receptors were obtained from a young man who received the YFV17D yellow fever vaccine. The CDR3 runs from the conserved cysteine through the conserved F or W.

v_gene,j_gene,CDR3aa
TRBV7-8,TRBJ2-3,CASSPTGVFADTQYF
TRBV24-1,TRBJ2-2,CATSDFAGITGELFF
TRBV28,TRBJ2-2,CASSLVGTGGSGELFF
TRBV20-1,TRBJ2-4,CSALHGGQASKNIQYF
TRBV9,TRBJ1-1,CASSVAGTGGTEAFF
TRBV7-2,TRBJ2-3,CASSLVGGAVAWDTQYF
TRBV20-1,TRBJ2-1,CRGGFDNEQFF
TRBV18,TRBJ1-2,CASTWTGMLALYGYTF
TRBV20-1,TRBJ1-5,CSARGGNSNQPQHF
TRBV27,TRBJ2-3,CASSPRTGLRTDTQYF
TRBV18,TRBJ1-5,CASSPSFGGNQPQHF
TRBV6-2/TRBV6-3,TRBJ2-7,CASRTSGRALEQYF
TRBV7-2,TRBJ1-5,CASSLWVGNQPQHF
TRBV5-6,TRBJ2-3,CASSYSGGRQYF
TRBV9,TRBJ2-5,CASSVGGRETQYF
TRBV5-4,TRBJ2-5,CASSATYTGEETQYF
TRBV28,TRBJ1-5,CASNRSGGPNQPQHF
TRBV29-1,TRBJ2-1,CSARLAGDEQFF
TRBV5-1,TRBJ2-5,CASSPLGLAGAETQYF
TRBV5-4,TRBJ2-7,CASSFGRGLGEQYF
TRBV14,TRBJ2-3,CASSPLGLAGTDTQYF
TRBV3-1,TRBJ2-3,CASSRGDSTDTQYF
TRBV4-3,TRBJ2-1,CASSQGTGTGLYNEQFF
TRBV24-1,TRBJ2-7,CATSEKGLPSFSQYF
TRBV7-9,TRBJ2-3,CASSLGDYRTDTQYF
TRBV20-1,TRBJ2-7,CSARAISGRVSSYEQYF
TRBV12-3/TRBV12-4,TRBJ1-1,CASSLLIGTEAFF
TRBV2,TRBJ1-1,CASSEWGKTEALF
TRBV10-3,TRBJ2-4,CAISEAGGLAKNIQYF
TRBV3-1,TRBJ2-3,CASSASVAPDTQYF
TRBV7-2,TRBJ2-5,CASSQMMHQETQYF
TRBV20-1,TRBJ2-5,CSGRLAETQYF
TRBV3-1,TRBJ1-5,CASSPGSGTGRPEPQHF
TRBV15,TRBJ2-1,CATSRDYAGDNEQFF
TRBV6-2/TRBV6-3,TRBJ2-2,CASSYPGELFF
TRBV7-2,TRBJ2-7,CASSLARGLDEQYF
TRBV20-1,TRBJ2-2,CSARVPGTTNTGELFF
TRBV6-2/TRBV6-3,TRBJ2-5,CASSYPDRGETQYF
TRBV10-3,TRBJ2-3,CAISGDSDTQYF
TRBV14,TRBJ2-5,CASSQMGTETQYF
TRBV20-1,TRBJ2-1,CSARDLGTDEQFF
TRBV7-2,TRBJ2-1,CASSPSLPSYNEQFF
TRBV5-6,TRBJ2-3,CASSTIGTTDTQYF
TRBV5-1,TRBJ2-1,CASSLAMGTGAKFEQFF
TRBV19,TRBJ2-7,CASSRILGGTGHHEQYF
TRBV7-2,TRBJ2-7,CASSRRGNTYEQYF
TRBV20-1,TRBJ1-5,CSAREVGKGNQPQHF
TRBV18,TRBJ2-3,CASSPNSGQTDTQYF
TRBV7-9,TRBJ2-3,CASSLNSLATDTQYF